This T cell receptor (beta chain) was profiled in a study of T cells in Graves' hyperthyroidism and ophthalmopathy. Study-level findings and limits: Blood held most thyroid clonotypes expanded above 0.001 frequency.

Researchers took RNA transcripts and amplified the TCR beta CDR3 regions from them. TCR CDR3 underwent first-round RT-PCR with the HTBI primer set. Via MiXCR, TCRdb re-called the multiplex PCR reads, giving one row per CDR3 protein. The data hold 280,000 or so distinct CDR3 sequences, with under 30% observed a single time. J gave up 3 bases and V 1 base, and 4 bases lay outside the gene matches. Germline V gene data show CDR1 as DFQATT and CDR2 as SNEGSKA (reference sequence). There are 15 residues in the CDR3. This clonotype has ten or more counts. Its antigen is unidentified. The chain uses TRBV20-1 and TRBJ2-2; 8 nucleotides match TRBD2. The clonotype was recovered from a man aged 40-49 years with Graves' hyperthyroidism that later progressed to Graves' ophthalmopathy. What was sequenced was blood. The chain's CDR3 is CSARAVAGYTGELFF. The CDR3 bases are TGCAGTGCTAGAGCGGTAGCGGGATACACCGGGGAGCTGTTTTTT.